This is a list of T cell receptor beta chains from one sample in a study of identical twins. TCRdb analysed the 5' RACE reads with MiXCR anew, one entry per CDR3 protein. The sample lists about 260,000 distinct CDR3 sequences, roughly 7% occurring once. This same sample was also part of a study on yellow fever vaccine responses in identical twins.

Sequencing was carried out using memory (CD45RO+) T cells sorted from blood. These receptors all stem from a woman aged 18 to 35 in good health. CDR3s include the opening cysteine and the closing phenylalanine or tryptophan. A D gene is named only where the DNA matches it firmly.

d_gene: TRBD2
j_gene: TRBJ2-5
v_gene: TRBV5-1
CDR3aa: CASSLAGSGAYQETQYF

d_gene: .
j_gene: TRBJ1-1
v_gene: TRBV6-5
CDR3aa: CASSYSMSLRNTEAFF

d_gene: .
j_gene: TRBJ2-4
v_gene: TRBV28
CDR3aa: CASKLGGADLTKNIQYF

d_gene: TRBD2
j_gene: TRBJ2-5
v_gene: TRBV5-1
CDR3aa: CASSLDGRPQETQYF

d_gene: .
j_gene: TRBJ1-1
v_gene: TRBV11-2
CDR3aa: CASSWTDNTEAFF

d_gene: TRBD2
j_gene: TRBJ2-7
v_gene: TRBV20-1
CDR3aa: CSARDPGLAGEQYF

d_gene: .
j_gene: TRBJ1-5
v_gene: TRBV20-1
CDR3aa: CSARPGAIVGNQPQHF

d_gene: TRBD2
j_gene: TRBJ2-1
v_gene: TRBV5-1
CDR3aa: CASSLAGGAAGEQFF

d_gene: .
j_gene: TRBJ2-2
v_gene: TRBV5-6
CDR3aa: CASSFSDTGELFF

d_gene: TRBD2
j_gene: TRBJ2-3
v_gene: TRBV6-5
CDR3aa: CASITSGGPYTDTQYF

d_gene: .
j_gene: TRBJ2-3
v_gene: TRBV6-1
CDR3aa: CASSEALITDTQYF

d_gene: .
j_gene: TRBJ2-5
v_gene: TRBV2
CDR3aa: CASRMDWQETQYF

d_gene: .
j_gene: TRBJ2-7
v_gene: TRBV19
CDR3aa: CASRNRGDEQYF

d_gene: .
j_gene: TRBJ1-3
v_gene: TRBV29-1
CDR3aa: CSVAETAVGNTIYF

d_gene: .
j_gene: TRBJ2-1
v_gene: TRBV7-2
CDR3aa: CASSLAAGTGYNEQFF